This T cell receptor beta chain was recovered during a study of blood T cell repertoires in COVID-19. A few counts support this clone. Authors' methods: Reference gene primer amplification in the assay estimated nucleated cell counts. TCRdb keeps only in-frame clones here, not all; method: immunoSEQ multiplex PCR. The V and J calls and clone size were taken over from that table, and D and trimming were inferred from the DNA. This sample carries around 29,000 clones, roughly 87% of them seen once, and the ten largest clones take about a tenth. The CDR3 covers 16 residues. Deletions cut 3 bases from V and 4 bases from J, with 15 bases between. Germline CDR1 and CDR2: KGHSH and LQKENI.

Source material: peripheral blood. This receptor was taken from a human donor in a cohort sampled during active COVID-19. The chain joins TRBV18 to TRBJ1-4; D might be TRBD1 (6 bases). The CDR3 here is CASSPTQTGFNEKLFF. As DNA, the CDR3 is TGTGCCAGCTCACCGACCCAGACAGGATTTAATGAAAAACTGTTTTTT.